This TCR beta chain was documented in a study of metastatic and nonmetastatic thyroid tumors. Study-wide background: The comparison covered peripheral blood and tumor or nodule tissue in malignant and benign thyroid patients.

Patients underwent thyroid surgery, and none had received any treatment before it. TCRdb reprocessed the PCR reads using MiXCR. The repertoire holds 12,000 to 15,000 clones, with about 27% as singletons. A remark on this clone: An end of the junction does not agree with germline; a read error may underlie this.

Sequencing used blood. This receptor was taken from a female donor with papillary thyroid cancer or a benign thyroid nodule (not recorded which). Some clones in this sample may be carry-over from other donors' samples.

The CDR3 is CASRMSRGTQTYEQYF. The CDR3 nucleotides read TGTGCCAGCAGGATGAGTCGCGGGACGCAAACCTACGAGCAATACTTC. The chain carries TRBV27 and TRBJ2-7; possibly TRBD2 for D (6 bases). The CDR3 spans 16 residues. Germline V gene data show CDR1 as MNHEY and CDR2 as SMNVEV (reference sequence).